This T cell receptor beta chain was identified during a study of regulatory T cells in long-lasting Graves disease. Findings and limits, study-wide: The study found TRBV28, TRBJ1-2 and TRBJ2-5 favored in persistent disease. Persistent-disease Graves' patients showed less TCR diversity than new cases.

Ten or more counts support this clonotype. Its specificity is unknown. Assembly of TCR beta libraries relied on iRepertoire HTBI primers together with Arm-PCR of CDR3 regions. TCRdb redid the calling of the multiplex PCR reads with MiXCR, one entry per CDR3 protein. The repertoire holds 650,000 to 850,000 distinct CDR3 sequences, around 30% seen once, with around 42% in the top ten. Time point denoted: persistent/refractory GD, antithyroid drugs over 5 years with positive TRAb. Preparation of the TCR library used RNA extracted from PBMCs. Diagnosing Graves' disease relied on the American Thyroid Association guidelines. EDTA tubes were used for drawing 8.5 to 9 milliliters of peripheral blood. The ends were cut back, 0 bases at V and 0 bases at J, with 12 bases in the middle. This CDR3 is built from 17 residues. The germline gives CDR1 SNHLY, CDR2 FYNNEI.

The material was peripheral blood mononuclear cells (PBMCs), obtained when the disease was refractory, from a patient treated with antithyroid drugs. The chain links TRBV2 to TRBJ1-5, with D unclear. This sequence was found in a female donor with Graves disease. Here the CDR3 DNA reads TGTGCCAGCAGTGAAGCGCTTCAGCAGACTAGCAATCAGCCCCAGCATTTT. Translation: CASSEALQQTSNQPQHF. Using reference TRBV2 and TRBJ1-5 for the parts outside the CDR3, the full variable domain is EPEVTQTPSHQVTQMGQEVILRCVPISNHLYFYWYRQILGQKVEFLVSFYNNEISEKSEIFDDQFSVERPDGSNFTLKIRSTKLEDSAMYFCASSEALQQTSNQPQHFGDGTRLSIL.